What follows are 10 T cell receptor beta chains derived from one specimen sequenced in a study of memory CD4+ T cells and cytomegalovirus serostatus. The assay was immunoSEQ multiplex PCR, and TCRdb's table has in-frame clones only and misses some. The table shows around 76,000 clones, with around 80% occurring only once. Single viable CD3+CD4+CD8-CD45RO+ cells were sorted as the memory CD4+ T cells. The specimen sequenced was memory CD4+ T cells from blood. These receptor sequences come from an adult in good health and CMV-seropositive.

The count of this clone is one. DNA of the CDR3: TGTGCCAGCAGCCCTACTTCGGATACGCAGTATTTT. It codes for CASSPTSDTQYF. The chain couples TRBV7-2 to TRBJ2-3; D gene unclear. The CDR3 is made up of 12 amino acids. In germline, CDR1 is SGHTA, CDR2 FQGNSA. V was shortened by 5 bases and J by 6 bases, with 9 bases between the two germline ends.

This clone has only one observation. This chain uses TRBV5-4 with TRBJ2-6; 10 positions match TRBD2. CDR1 and CDR2 from the germline V gene are SGHNT and YYREEE (reference sequence). This CDR3 contains 18 residues. With V trimmed by 5 bases and J by 0 bases, 8 bases remained unmatched. The CDR3 is CASRRSGGAFSGANVLTF. As DNA, the CDR3 is TGTGCCAGCAGACGGAGCGGGGGGGCTTTCTCTGGGGCCAACGTCCTGACTTTC.

V is TRBV5-1 and J is TRBJ1-2; D is unresolved. The CDR3 loop spans 13 amino acids. V gave up 4 bases and J gave up 3 bases, with 10 bases separating them. CDR1 and CDR2 (germline): SGHRS, YFSETQ. The CDR3, as DNA: TGCGCCAGCAGCATTACTGGGGACTATGGCTACACCTTC. Translation gives CASSITGDYGYTF.

The rearrangement links TRBV7-9 to TRBJ2-2, with no clear D. The CDR3 extends over 16 amino acids. CDR1 SEHNR and CDR2 FQNEAQ come from the germline V gene (reference sequence). Trimming removed 2 bases from V and 4 bases from J, with 14 bases in between. The CDR3 DNA reads TGTGCCAGCAGCTTAAAGGTCCAAACGGGCACCGGGGAGCTGTTTTTT. Translation gives CASSLKVQTGTGELFF.

Concerning this clone: Other DNA sequences in the sample encode the same CDR3. The V and J genes are TRBV11-2 and TRBJ1-2; 8 bases fit TRBD1. Trimming removed 5 bases from V and 4 bases from J; junction bases left unmatched: 3. This CDR3 region has 13 residues. CDR1 and CDR2 from the germline V gene are SGHAT and FQNNGV. CDR3: CASSLGQVYGYTF. The CDR3 DNA reads TGTGCCAGCAGCCTGGGACAGGTCTATGGCTACACCTTC. The variable domain in full, with the rest retrieved from reference TRBV11-2 and TRBJ1-2, is EAGVAQSPRYKIIEKRQSVAFWCNPISGHATLYWYQQILGQGPKLLIQFQNNGVVDDSQLPKDRFSAERLKGVDSTLKIQPAKLEDSAVYLCASSLGQVYGYTFGSGTRLTVV.

This chain connects TRBV27 to TRBJ2-7, with D unclear. The germline CDR1 and CDR2 sequences are MNHEY and SMNVEV (reference sequence). Trimming left V 0 bases short and J 0 bases short, with 6 bases between. The CDR3 runs to 14 residues. The CDR3 sequence is CASSLSLHSYEQYF. CDR3 bases: TGTGCCAGCAGTTTATCGCTCCACTCCTACGAGCAGTACTTC.

This chain links TRBV10-3 with TRBJ1-2; D is ambiguous. V shed 10 bases and J shed 0 bases, with 15 bases lying between them. The CDR3 sequence is 14 residues long. Germline-derived CDR1 and CDR2 are ENHRY and SYGVKD. CDR3 sequence: CATFQTVSNYGYTF. For the CDR3, the DNA is TGTGCCACCTTTCAGACGGTTTCTAACTATGGCTACACCTTC.

The chain has TRBV10-1 and TRBJ2-4; D may be TRBD2 (5 bases). Germline V gene lookup returns CDR1 WNHNN and CDR2 SYGVQD (reference sequence). Trimming removed 2 bases at V and 8 bases at J, with 10 bases between. The CDR3 sequence is 13 residues long. The CDR3 DNA sequence: TGCGCCAGCAGTGAGACGGGAACGGACATTCAGTACTTC. It is translated as CASSETGTDIQYF.

The genes are TRBV10-3 and TRBJ2-5; no clear D. This CDR3 has 14 amino acids. The V gene lost 6 bases and the J gene lost 1 base, with 12 bases spanning the gap. Germline V gene data show CDR1 as ENHRY and CDR2 as SYGVKD. Written as DNA, the CDR3 is TGTGCCATCAGAGAGACGGGCGCCCAAGAGACCCAGTACTTC. This translates into CAIRETGAQETQYF.

The chain joins TRBV11-2 to TRBJ1-3; maybe TRBD1 (5 bases). Per germline, CDR1 SGHAT and CDR2 FQNNGV. Trimming removed 2 bases from V and 3 bases from J, with 11 bases in between. The CDR3 extends over 15 amino acids. CDR3: CASSLYSGYGNTIYF. In nucleotides, the CDR3 is TGTGCCAGCAGCTTATATTCAGGGTATGGAAACACCATATATTTT.